Shown below are 8 T cell receptor beta chains from a single sample sequenced in a study. MiXCR, applied by TCRdb to the 5' RACE reads, yields one record per CDR3 protein. The sample consists of tens of thousands of distinct CDR3 sequences, more than 20% of them appearing once. Sequenced: tumor-infiltrating naive CD4+ T cells sorted from the breast tumor. The subset is: naive CD4+ T cells, CD4+CD45RA+CD25-. These TCRs come from a female donor with breast cancer.

The chain couples TRBV11-3 to TRBJ2-7, with 11 bases lining up with TRBD2. The CDR3 consists of 14 residues. V shed 5 bases, J shed 3 bases, and the junction held 3 bases outside the gene matches. Germline V lookup: CDR1 SGHNT, CDR2 YENEEA. CDR3 region: CASSPGTSGYEQYF. The CDR3 nucleotides are TGTGCCAGCAGCCCCGGGACTAGCGGCTACGAGCAGTACTTC.

V and J are TRBV6-2 or TRBV6-3 and TRBJ1-2; a weak D match, TRBD1 (5 bases). CDR3 size: 12 residues. V shed 3 bases and J shed 10 bases, with 12 bases lying between them. Germline V gives CDR1 MNHEY, CDR2 SVGEGT. CDR3 region: CASSYRGDNYTF. In DNA form, the CDR3 reads TGTGCCAGCAGTTATAGGGGCGATAACTACACCTTC.

This clonotype has a handful of counts. This chain links TRBV5-1 with TRBJ2-2, with 10 bases matching TRBD1. The V gene end was trimmed by 1 base and the J gene end by 0 bases; junction bases not matched to a gene: 3. The germline V gene encodes CDR1 SGHRS and CDR2 YFSETQ. The CDR3 extends over 17 amino acids. CDR3 loop: CASSLHGQGANTGELFF. CDR3 DNA: TGCGCCAGCAGCTTGCACGGACAGGGGGCGAACACCGGGGAGCTGTTTTTT.

The chain uses TRBV18 and TRBJ2-7; 12 bases align to TRBD1. The CDR3 totals 16 residues. V shed 3 bases and J 5 bases; nucleotides not matched to a gene: 8. Per germline, CDR1 KGHSH and CDR2 LQKENI. CDR3 sequence: CASSPPGTGGRNEQYF. The CDR3 DNA is TGTGCCAGCTCACCTCCCGGGACAGGGGGCCGCAACGAGCAGTACTTC. The whole variable domain, filled in from reference TRBV18 and TRBJ2-7, reads NAGVMQNPRHLVRRRGQEARLRCSPMKGHSHVYWYRQLPEEGLKFMVYLQKENIIDESGMPKERFSAEFPKEGPSILRIQQVVRGDSAAYFCASSPPGTGGRNEQYFGPGTRLTVT.

Only a few counts were recorded for this clonotype. This chain uses TRBV12-3 or TRBV12-4 with TRBJ2-6, with unresolved D. The V and J ends lost 3 bases and 0 bases respectively, with 3 bases between them. The CDR3 is 14 amino acids. CDR3 in amino acids: CASSLASGANVLTF. CDR3 sequence (DNA): TGTGCCAGCAGTTTGGCCTCTGGGGCCAACGTCCTGACTTTC.

Of note for this clonotype: The CDR3 does not end in the conserved phenylalanine or tryptophan, so this is likely a read error. This chain links TRBV28 with TRBJ1-5; D possibly corresponds to TRBD1 (5 bases). Trimming pared 6 bases from V and 1 base from J, leaving 16 bases between. CDR1 and CDR2 from the germline V gene are MDHEN and SYDVKM. This CDR3 has 16 amino acids. CDR3: CASRPDGGRSNQPQHL. The CDR3 nucleotides are TGTGCCAGCAGGCCGGACGGGGGAAGGAGCAATCAGCCCCAGCATTTG.

This clonotype has a count of ten or more. At one end the junction does not follow the germline gene, possibly because of a read error. The chain links TRBV18 to TRBJ2-7, with D uncertain. The CDR3 consists of 14 residues. The germline gives CDR1 KGHSH, CDR2 LQKENI. CDR3 sequence reads: CASSPRWTSYEQYF. CDR3 nucleotides: TGTGCCAGCTCTCCACGGTGGACCTCCTACGAGCAGTACTTC.

With regard to this clonotype: Possible read error: a much larger clone is one base away. The chain recombines TRBV6-2 or TRBV6-3 with TRBJ2-4; 9 nucleotides line up with TRBD2. The ends lost 8 bases at V and 6 bases at J; junction bases unmatched: 8. Germline V gives CDR1 MNHEY, CDR2 SVGEGT. This CDR3 comprises 14 residues. CDR3 loop: CASGSRTSANIQYF. The CDR3 DNA follows: TGTGCCAGCGGTTCCCGGACTAGCGCAAACATTCAGTACTTC.